The 8 T cell receptor beta chains below all came from one sample that was sequenced in a study of radiotherapy plus CTLA-4 blockade in lung cancer. This table comes from immunoSEQ multiplex PCR, and its TCRdb copy is limited to in-frame clones, with some not included. Of tens of thousands of clones listed, 70% to 80% were seen once; the top ten hold 8.5%. Sequenced here: peripheral blood, sampled from a patient treated with radiotherapy plus ipilimumab. All receptors derive from a human donor with non-small cell lung cancer who had a complete response to radiotherapy plus ipilimumab.

This clone showed up just a few times. J is TRBJ1-2 and V is TRBV10-3, with 12 positions matching TRBD1. The CDR3 sequence is 17 residues long. V gave up 4 bases and J gave up 4 bases; unmatched junction bases: 10. Germline V gene sequence: CDR1 ENHRY, CDR2 SYGVKD. CDR3 nucleotides: TGTGCCATCAGTGTAGGGACAGGGGGCCTTTCTACCTATGGCTACACCTTC. Its translation: CAISVGTGGLSTYGYTF.

This clone came up a few times. This sequence joins TRBV10-1 and TRBJ1-3; TRBD1 is a possible D gene (5 bases). V shed 6 bases and J shed 1 base, with 7 bases lying between them. This CDR3 is built from 13 residues. CDR1 is WNHNN, CDR2 SYGVQD, per germline (reference sequence). In DNA form, the CDR3 reads TGCGCCAGCAGCCAGGGATCTGGAAACACCATATATTTT. Protein product: CASSQGSGNTIYF.

The CDR3 loop reads CASRLLAGGGTDTQYF. DNA of the CDR3: TGCGCCAGCAGGCTACTAGCGGGAGGCGGCACAGATACGCAGTATTTT. The J gene is TRBJ2-3, the V gene TRBV5-1, with TRBD2 matching 12 bases. The germline V gene encodes CDR1 SGHRS and CDR2 YFSETQ. This CDR3 region has 16 residues. Trimming cost V 5 bases and J 1 base; bases outside gene matches: 5. Together with reference TRBV5-1 and TRBJ2-3, the CDR3 gives the full variable domain: KAGVTQTPRYLIKTRGQQVTLSCSPISGHRSVSWYQQTPGQGLQFLFEYFSETQRNKGNFPGRFSGRQFSNSRSEMNVSTLELGDSALYLCASRLLAGGGTDTQYFGPGTRLTVL.

The chain links TRBV7-9 to TRBJ2-1; D may be TRBD2 (6 bases). Germline values: CDR1 SEHNR, CDR2 FQNEAQ (reference sequence). This CDR3 contains 13 residues. Between the trimmed V and J ends, which lost 4 bases and 6 bases, there was a span of 10 bases. The CDR3 spells CASSSGLTNEQFF. CDR3 sequence (DNA): TGTGCCAGCAGCTCAGGACTAACCAATGAGCAGTTCTTC.

This sequence joins TRBV5-6 and TRBJ2-5, with 10 bases fitting TRBD2. V dropped 5 bases and J dropped 10; count of bases not matched to a gene: 14. The germline CDR1 and CDR2 sequences are SGHDT and YYEEEE. This CDR3 contains 15 residues. This CDR3 reads CASSFDLGLADNQYF. The CDR3 DNA reads as TGTGCCAGCAGTTTTGACCTAGGACTAGCGGATAACCAGTACTTC.

This chain connects TRBV19 to TRBJ2-3, with TRBD2 matching 12 bases. The CDR3 covers 17 residues. Germline CDR1 is LNHDA and CDR2 is SQIVND (reference sequence). Trimming took 6 bases from V and 5 from J; bases not matched to a gene: 12. CDR3 DNA: TGTGCCAGTAGCCTTTACTCTAGCGGGAGGGTGGAAGATACGCAGTATTTT. It yields the protein CASSLYSSGRVEDTQYF.

The gene calls are TRBV5-6 and TRBJ2-3; a possible D gene is TRBD2 (6 bases). Germline V gene data show CDR1 as SGHDT and CDR2 as YYEEEE. V was pared by 4 bases and J by 0 bases, with 15 bases between. The CDR3 runs to 16 residues. In DNA, the CDR3 is TGTGCCAGCAGCCCGGTGGGACTTACTAGCACAGATACGCAGTATTTT. Its translation is CASSPVGLTSTDTQYF.

This clone was detected only a few times. The rearrangement joins TRBV27 to TRBJ2-7; 10 bases agree with TRBD1. J was trimmed by 2 bases and V by 5 bases; bases with no gene match: 3. Germline V lookup: CDR1 MNHEY, CDR2 SMNVEV (reference sequence). The length of the CDR3 is 14 residues. The CDR3 spells CASSPGQGAYEQYF. DNA of the CDR3: TGTGCCAGCAGTCCCGGACAGGGGGCCTACGAGCAGTACTTC.